One sample yielded the 4 T cell receptor beta chains listed below, sequenced in a study of blood T cell repertoires in COVID-19. TCRdb's table, derived via immunoSEQ multiplex PCR, lists solely in-frame clones and lacks some. The profile shows about half a million clones, around nine tenths of them singletons. The source material was PBMCs or T cells enriched from blood (not recorded which). The receptor set was obtained from a woman aged 55 to 70 who had recovered from COVID-19.

V is TRBV13 and J is TRBJ2-7, with D possibly being TRBD2 (6 bases). Trimming stripped 5 bases from V and 1 base from J, with 9 bases between. CDR1 PRHDT and CDR2 FYEKMQ come from the germline V gene (reference sequence). The CDR3 sequence is 13 residues long. The CDR3 here is CASSLRGSYEQYF. The CDR3 bases are TGTGCCAGCAGCCTGCGGGGTTCCTACGAGCAGTACTTC.

CDR3 DNA: TGTGCCAGCAGTTATCTCGCAGGGGTGGAGACTGAAGCTTTCTTT. Translation gives CASSYLAGVETEAFF. The chain combines TRBV6-2 or TRBV6-3 with TRBJ1-1; D is perhaps TRBD1 (6 bases). The CDR3 has 15 amino acids. CDR1 MNHEY and CDR2 SVGEGT come from the germline V gene. V was clipped by 3 bases and J by 5 bases, with 16 bases between them.

The CDR3 DNA is TGTGCCACCAGCACTCTCAGGGCAACTAATGAAAAACTGTTTTTT. It specifies CATSTLRATNEKLFF. This sequence joins TRBV15 and TRBJ1-4, with a possible D match to TRBD1 (5 bases). V gave up 4 bases and J gave up 0 bases, with 9 bases separating them. There are 15 residues in the CDR3. Germline V gene sequence: CDR1 LNHNV, CDR2 YYDKDF (reference sequence).

This clone was seen once. V is TRBV19 and J is TRBJ2-1, with 12 bases lining up with TRBD2. This CDR3 has 14 amino acids. Germline V CDR1 and CDR2: LNHDA, SQIVND (reference sequence). The V and J ends lost 7 bases and 4 bases, in that order; junction bases with no gene match: 2. CDR3 sequence: CASTLAGGYNEQFF. CDR3 DNA: TGTGCCAGTACCCTAGCGGGGGGGTACAATGAGCAGTTCTTC.